The source of this TCR beta chain is a study of T cell repertoires in cytomegalovirus infection. Overall study: From public TCR beta signatures came an indication of both CMV infection and matching HLA type. General study results and limits: CMV-specific HLA-C-restricted TCR beta clonotypes dominated the ex vivo response. CMV carriers with the relevant HLA were identified by cumulative public TCR beta family frequency.

The V gene's germline CDR1 is MNHEY and CDR2 SMNVEV (reference sequence). J was trimmed by 6 bases and V by 6 bases; bases with no gene match: 16. This CDR3 is built from 17 residues. TCRdb re-analysed the reads in MiXCR, keeping a single row per CDR3 protein. The repertoire has hundreds of thousands of distinct CDR3 sequences, less than 40% of them found once; the top ten carry more than 2.5%. This clonotype was seen more than once but under ten times. Its specificity is not known. This chain links TRBV27 with TRBJ1-2; TRBD1 matches at 10 bases. The origin of this receptor is a human donor in good health (CMV status not recorded). Some clones in this sample may be carry-over from other donors' samples. The sample taken for sequencing was PBMCs. CDR3 sequence (DNA): TGTGCCAGCAGAGAATCCCACCCGGGACAGGGGATCGATGGCTACACCTTC. As protein: CASRESHPGQGIDGYTF.